Sequencing of this T cell receptor (beta chain) was carried out in a study of T cell responses to AZD1222 COVID-19 vaccine. Study-wide findings and caveats: Elevations in Spike-specific TCR breadth and depth followed administration of two AZD1222 doses.

With respect to this clone: Its antigen is not known. Germline and junction disagree at one end, which may indicate a read error.

The data were produced by immunoSEQ multiplex PCR, yet TCRdb's version contains in-frame clones alone and is incomplete. The data hold roughly 91,000 clones, with 90% observed a single time. The TCR sequence derives from an adult in good health. Here the sequenced sample was peripheral blood, taken on day 0 of AZD1222 vaccination.

CDR3 region: CASSLDSDNEQFF. The CDR3 DNA reads as TGCGCCAGCAGCTTGGACTCCGACAATGAGCAGTTCTTC. This chain connects TRBV5-1 to TRBJ2-1, with D unresolved. The CDR3 has 13 residues. In germline, CDR1 is SGHRS, CDR2 YFSETQ.